Each of the 11 T cell receptor beta chains below was sequenced from the same sample in a study of T cell repertoires in cytomegalovirus infection. TCRdb independently ran MiXCR on the reads; one entry per CDR3 protein. The table includes about 130,000 distinct CDR3 sequences, 7.5% to 9% detected once. Sequencing was done on a sample of PBMCs. The receptors here all came from a human donor in good health (CMV status not recorded). Some clones in this sample may be carry-over from other donors' samples.

The chain carries TRBV20-1 and TRBJ1-3; no definite D call. This CDR3 is 15 amino acids long. The V gene's germline CDR1 is DFQATT and CDR2 SNEGSKA (reference sequence). The V gene lost 1 base and the J gene lost 4 bases, with 14 bases spanning the gap. Here the CDR3 DNA reads TGCAGTGCTAGAGGAGTTGGAGTAGCCGGAAACACCATATATTTT. The encoded protein is CSARGVGVAGNTIYF.

The chain carries TRBV24-1 and TRBJ1-6; D is ambiguous. This CDR3 is built from 13 residues. In germline, CDR1 is KGHDR, CDR2 SFDVKD. V dropped 9 bases and J dropped 14 bases, with 19 bases sitting between them. The CDR3 DNA reads TGTGCCACCGAACTTTCCCGGAAATTGGCCCTCCACTTT. It specifies CATELSRKLALHF.

This chain uses TRBV12-3 or TRBV12-4 with TRBJ1-4, with D hard to call. The length of the CDR3 is 10 residues. The V gene lost 6 bases and the J gene lost 16 bases, with 12 bases spanning the gap. Here the CDR3 reads CASRAPGRFF. The CDR3 coding sequence is TGTGCCAGCAGGGCTCCGGGGAGGTTTTTT.

This clonotype was seen repeatedly, ten times or more. The rearrangement uses TRBV20-1 and TRBJ2-1, with 7 bases aligning to TRBD2. Trimming at V came to 3 bases and at J to 7 bases, leaving 9 bases not matched to a gene. From germline, CDR1 is DFQATT and CDR2 SNEGSKA (reference sequence). This CDR3 is 14 amino acids long. The CDR3 loop is CSASATAGPNEQFF. CDR3 nucleotide sequence: TGCAGTGCTAGCGCTACAGCGGGGCCTAATGAGCAGTTCTTC.

This clonotype came up many times. The CDR3 protein is CSVDVGDNSPLHF. CDR3 nucleotides: TGCAGCGTTGATGTCGGCGATAATTCACCCCTCCACTTT. This chain connects TRBV29-1 to TRBJ1-6; no firm D call. The germline CDR1 and CDR2 sequences are SQVTM and ANQGSEA. The CDR3 spans 13 residues. Trimming pared 3 bases from V and 5 bases from J, leaving 8 bases between.

This clonotype was observed at least ten times. V and J are TRBV18 and TRBJ2-3; D not resolved. The CDR3 consists of 12 residues. Germline V gives CDR1 KGHSH, CDR2 LQKENI. Deletions cut 1 base from V and 4 bases from J, with 3 bases between. The DNA for the CDR3 is TGTGCCAGCTCACCACGCGCAGATACGCAGTATTTT. Translating gives CASSPRADTQYF.

This clonotype occurred many times. The rearrangement joins TRBV12-3 or TRBV12-4 to TRBJ2-2, with 7 bases fitting TRBD1. The V gene end was trimmed by 4 bases and the J gene end by 5 bases; junction bases not matched to a gene: 10. The CDR3 runs to 16 residues. The CDR3 loop reads CASSYRQGRGTGELFF. CDR3 DNA sequence: TGTGCCAGCAGTTATAGACAGGGTAGGGGAACCGGGGAGCTGTTTTTT.

This clonotype appeared many times. The CDR3 here is CSARVGLAGNQETQYF. As DNA, the CDR3 is TGCAGTGCTAGAGTGGGGCTAGCGGGGAACCAAGAGACCCAGTACTTC. The chain carries TRBV20-1 and TRBJ2-5, with 9 bases matching TRBD2. CDR3 length: 16 residues. Losses at the gene ends were 1 base for V and 0 bases for J; bases not matched to a gene: 6. Germline lookup yields CDR1 DFQATT and CDR2 SNEGSKA (reference sequence).

The genes are TRBV28 and TRBJ1-2; a possible D gene is TRBD1 (5 bases). The CDR3 has 14 amino acids. V was trimmed by 2 bases and J by 5 bases, leaving 12 bases between them. Germline V gives CDR1 MDHEN, CDR2 SYDVKM. CDR3 in amino acids: CASSLAGGGYGYTF. In DNA form, the CDR3 reads TGTGCCAGCAGTTTAGCCGGCGGGGGATATGGCTACACCTTC.

As concerns this clonotype: Since a much larger clone is just one base distant, this may be a read error. The rearrangement links TRBV2 to TRBJ2-3; D possibly corresponds to TRBD1 (5 bases). Germline CDR1 is SNHLY and CDR2 is FYNNEI. The CDR3 length is 15 residues. V was clipped by 3 bases and J by 0 bases, with 10 bases between them. This chain's CDR3 is CASSDVGLSTDTQYF. For the CDR3, the DNA is TGTGCCAGCAGTGACGTGGGGCTGAGCACAGATACGCAGTATTTT.

This chain connects TRBV7-2 to TRBJ2-3, with 9 bases fitting TRBD2. V trimming: 1 base; J trimming: 6 bases; junction bases outside the gene matches: 2. CDR3 length equals 14 residues. The germline V gene encodes CDR1 SGHTA and CDR2 FQGNSA. The CDR3 DNA reads as TGTGCCAGCAGCTTAGGCGGGGGGGTTGATACGCAGTATTTT. Amino acids: CASSLGGGVDTQYF.